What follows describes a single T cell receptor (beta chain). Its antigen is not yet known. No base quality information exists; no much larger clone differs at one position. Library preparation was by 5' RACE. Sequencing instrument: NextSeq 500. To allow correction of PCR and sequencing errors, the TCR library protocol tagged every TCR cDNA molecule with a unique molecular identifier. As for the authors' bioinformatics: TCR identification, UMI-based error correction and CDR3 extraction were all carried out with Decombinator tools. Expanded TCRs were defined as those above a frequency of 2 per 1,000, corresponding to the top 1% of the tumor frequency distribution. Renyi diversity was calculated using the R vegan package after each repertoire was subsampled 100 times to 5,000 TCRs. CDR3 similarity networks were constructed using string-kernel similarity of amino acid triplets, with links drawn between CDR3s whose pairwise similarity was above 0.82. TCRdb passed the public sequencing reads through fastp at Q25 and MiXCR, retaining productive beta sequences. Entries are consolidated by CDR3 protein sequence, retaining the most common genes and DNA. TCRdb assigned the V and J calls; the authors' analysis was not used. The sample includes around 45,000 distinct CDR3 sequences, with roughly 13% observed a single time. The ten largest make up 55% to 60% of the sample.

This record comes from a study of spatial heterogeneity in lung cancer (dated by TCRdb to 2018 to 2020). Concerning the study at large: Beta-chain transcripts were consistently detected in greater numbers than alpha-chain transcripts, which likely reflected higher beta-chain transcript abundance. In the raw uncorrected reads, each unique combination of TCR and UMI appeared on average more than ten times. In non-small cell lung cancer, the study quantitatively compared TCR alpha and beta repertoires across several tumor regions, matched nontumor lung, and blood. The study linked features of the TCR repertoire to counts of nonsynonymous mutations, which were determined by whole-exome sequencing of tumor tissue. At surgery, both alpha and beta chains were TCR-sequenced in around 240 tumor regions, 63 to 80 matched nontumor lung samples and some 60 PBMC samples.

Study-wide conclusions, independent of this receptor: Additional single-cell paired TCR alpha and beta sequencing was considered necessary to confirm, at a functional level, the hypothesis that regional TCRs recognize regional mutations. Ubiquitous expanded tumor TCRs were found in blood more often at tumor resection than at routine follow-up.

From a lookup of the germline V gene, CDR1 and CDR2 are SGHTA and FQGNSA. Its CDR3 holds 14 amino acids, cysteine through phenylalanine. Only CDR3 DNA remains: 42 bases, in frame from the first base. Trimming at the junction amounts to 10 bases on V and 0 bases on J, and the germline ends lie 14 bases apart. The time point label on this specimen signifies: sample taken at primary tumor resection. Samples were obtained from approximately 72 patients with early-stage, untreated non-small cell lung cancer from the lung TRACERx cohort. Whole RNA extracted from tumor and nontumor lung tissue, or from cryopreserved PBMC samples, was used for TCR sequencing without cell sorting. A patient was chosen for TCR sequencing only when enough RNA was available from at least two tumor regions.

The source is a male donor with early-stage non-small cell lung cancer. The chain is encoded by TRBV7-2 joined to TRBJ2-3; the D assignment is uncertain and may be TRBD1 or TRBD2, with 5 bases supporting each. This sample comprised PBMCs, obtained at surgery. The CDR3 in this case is CATQLGESTDTQYF. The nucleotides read TGTGCCACCCAATTAGGGGAGAGCACAGATACGCAGTATTTT.